This TCR beta chain is drawn from a study of cytomegalovirus exposure and HLA in healthy donors (TCRdb year 2017). Background on the whole study: An earlier analysis of roughly 500 of the donors reported 276 Gb of sequence data and 90 million to 120 million unique TCR beta sequences obtained from about 170 million T cells. Alongside the repertoire data, information on donor age, sex, ethnicity and CMV serostatus was compiled. The study aimed to test whether signatures of past pathogen exposure could be identified by cataloging public T cell receptors. In a later genetic analysis, genome-wide SNP genotypes for about 65% of the roughly 700 donors were used, and that subset was treated as a discovery cohort. In an earlier analysis of roughly 600 of the donors, high-throughput TCR beta sequencing was used to judge whether each TCR beta V gene segment behaved as functional or pseudogenic. Around 330 gigabases of sequencing data and roughly 80 million unique TCR sequences made up an early release that covered 640 HLA-typed donors. The number of donors typed differed by locus, with about 620-630 for A, B, C, DRB1 and DQB1, approximately 500 for DQA1, approximately 580 for DPA1, and roughly 450 for DPB1. The study combined high-throughput TCR immunosequencing, statistical association of individual TCRs with disease status, and machine learning to predict cytomegalovirus infection status. Rather than drawing on any new phenotypic data, the later analysis identified candidate immune exposures from TCR beta sequences and the way those sequences occurred across donors. Of the roughly 400 genotyped donors, 65% to 90% fell in the genetic ancestry cluster associated with self-reported Caucasian donors. Every discovery cohort repertoire had been produced on one sequencing platform. On average, around 200,000 unique TCR beta nucleotide sequences were sequenced per donor among 398 genotyped donors of the cohort, with roughly a sixth of those sequences being non-productive. Besides the first cohort of some 670 subjects, a separate validation cohort made up of 120 different subjects was used. HLA typing covered class I and class II loci at four-digit resolution. Roughly 5 DR-DQ haplotypes were handled as single units for association and clustering, since linkage in the cohort was strong. The T cell repertoires of 550 to 850 subjects were profiled by immunosequencing and related to cytomegalovirus serostatus. A later analysis re-examined previously published TCR beta repertoires from more than 550 donors and added high-resolution HLA genotyping to investigate patterns of TCR occurrence. General conclusions and limits of the study: Compared with equally common non-associated chains, HLA-associated TCR beta chains in a later analysis were more clonally expanded and had lower generation probabilities. The classifier was reported to diagnose cytomegalovirus status with high specificity and sensitivity in both the original and validation cohorts. A later analysis reported that several top co-occurrence clusters appeared linked to parvovirus B19, influenza, CMV and Epstein-Barr virus. Because HLA typing was unavailable for some donors at each locus, only the typed subset was used in association tests. An earlier analysis of roughly 570 of the donors showed that most TCR beta V segments appeared in productive rearrangements either about 87% or about 30% of the time, which broadly matched IMGT annotations. Because counts were too low, roughly 16 rarely observed V segments, including chromosome 9 orphons, were excluded from the earlier analysis of under 650 of the donors. Correlated functional status among segregating V segments might reflect linkage disequilibrium, but an unknown experimental factor could not be ruled out. A cluster of highly shared sequence variants was judged likely to be a technical artifact of the sequencing pipeline. Only TCR beta chains were sequenced in this cohort, and the absence of alpha or paired-chain data limited detectable features. In the study, some 160 TCR beta chains were listed as associated with cytomegalovirus. Some IMGT-functional V segments, including TRBV6-2 and TRBV6-3, could not be told apart with the 87-base-pair reads, so those segments were excluded. A later genetic analysis reported fewer N-insertions in productive TCRs among donors in an Asian-associated ancestry cluster than the approximately 700-donor mean. In a later analysis, TCR association rates were found to vary across HLA loci, with the most associated TCRs seen for DRB1 alleles and the fewest for HLA-C alleles. Assigning TCR associations to individual alleles was difficult when HLA alleles, especially DR and DQ, strongly co-occurred. The authors suggested that the approach could potentially be generalized to other disease states and immunological phenotypes. A further reported finding was that TCR beta sequences accurately predicted the HLA-A and HLA-B alleles for most subjects in the first cohort. Most TCR sequences were observed very rarely across donors, whereas some public TCRs were present in many individuals. At a false discovery rate of 0.05, a later analysis linked around 17,000 TCR beta sequences to specific HLA alleles. The presence/absence analyses assumed that sequencing depth was roughly uniform across donors, and that assumption may not be true. A later genetic analysis associated a missense DCLRE1C variant with V-gene and J-gene trimming of TCR beta chains, and an independent cohort replicated the association. In vitro tests confirmed that a few of the cytomegalovirus-associated TCR beta chains recognize cytomegalovirus antigens. In a later analysis, most CMV-associated TCR beta chains were found to appear HLA-restricted, with HLA associations seemingly driven largely by CMV exposure. Immune exposure information for the cohort was limited to CMV serostatus.

The library came from the immunoSEQ multiplex PCR assay. For the multiplex PCR, a mixture combining 60 forward primers for TCR Vbeta segments and 13 reverse primers for TCR Jbeta segments was used. The CDR3 region of rearranged TCR beta genes was amplified from genomic DNA by a multiplex PCR assay. On the Illumina HiSeq System, the amplified TCR beta libraries were sequenced as 87-base-pair reads. As for the original processing: A later analysis counted tens of millions of unique TCR beta chains across the 640 or so repertoires, and some 11 million of these chains were shared by at least two donors. A nearest-neighbor algorithm error-corrected the raw reads and collapsed the reads into unique sequences, merging closely related sequences to remove PCR and sequencing errors. To assign V, D and J gene segments, CDR3 sequences were aligned to IMGT reference sequences. Each retained sequence needed at least a six-nucleotide match to both a V gene segment and a J gene segment. A rearrangement was called productive if the CDR3 had no stop codons and remained in frame with V and J, and every other rearrangement was called non-productive. Following IMGT convention, CDR3 was defined as the stretch from the second conserved V-encoded cysteine up to the conserved J-encoded phenylalanine. Sequences without an unambiguous match to a single V gene segment were excluded from the earlier analysis of 500 to 700 of the donors. An earlier analysis of several hundred of the donors classified V segments as functional when productive rearrangements were above 56.7% and as segregating when the standard deviation between donors was above 5%. To diagnose cytomegalovirus status from the catalog of TCR beta chain sequences, a statistical classification framework was built. V and J gene assignment, in a later analysis, came from comparing TCR nucleotide sequences with IMGT/GENE-DB human TR gene sequences. Using the TCRdist pipeline, a later analysis assigned CDR3 sequences along with most-parsimonious VDJ recombination scenarios. A later analysis defined each TCR beta chain by its CDR3 amino acid sequence plus V-gene family, and excluded reads lacking a unique V-gene family. To address suspected cross-contamination and a sequencing artifact, a later analysis removed approximately 600 highly shared, low-generation-probability nucleotide sequences. For each public chain, a later analysis derived a clonal expansion index from normalized ranks of inferred template counts within each repertoire. In a later analysis, generation probabilities were computed using a VDJ recombination model fitted to out-of-frame rearrangements, and the results were checked against IGoR. In a later analysis, TCR-TCR, TCR-HLA and TCR-CMV co-occurrence was scored with hypergeometric tests, and a repertoire-size bias correction was applied to TCR pairs. To estimate false discovery rates, a later analysis permuted the HLA or CMV assignments 20 times. In a later analysis, co-occurring TCRs were grouped using DBSCAN, with TCRdist sequence similarity added in when clustering inside HLA-allele-positive subsets. Repertoires with fewer than 30,000 or more than 120,000 public chains were left out of co-occurrence clustering, as were four to six repertoires with anomalous nucleotide sharing. The immuneACCESS repertoire file appears here via TCRdb, limited to in-frame rearrangements. These files lack a portion of the clones; in checked studies, under half of the deficit traces to unresolved V genes, and the cause of the others is not known. That table is the source of V, J and clone size, and D and trimming were worked out from the DNA. Recorded for this sample are around 97,000 clones; less than 10% of them occurred a single time. Just over 5% of the sample is held by the ten biggest clonotypes.

This clone was observed a handful of times. No antigen is known for it. Base quality data are lacking; no much larger clone is found one base away. From the cysteine up to the phenylalanine, the CDR3 has a length of 15 residues. Only the CDR3 DNA is retained, 45 bases long and in frame from the first base. The CDR1 and CDR2 encoded by the germline V gene (reference sequence) are SEHNR and FQNEAQ. Trimming at the junction amounts to 5 bases on V and 2 bases on J, and the germline ends lie 15 bases apart. In total, about 650 healthy bone marrow donors made up the cohort. All cohort members were sampled while nominally healthy, although unrecorded immune exposures were likely present. The donor tested CMV seropositive, placing the donor among the roughly 300 seropositive members of the cohort. A peripheral blood sample was collected from each donor, and TCR beta sequencing was performed on peripheral blood mononuclear cells. Genomic DNA extraction from the blood cell samples was performed with the Qiagen DNeasy Blood Extraction Kit.

The TCR sequence derives from a man aged 45 to 65 in good health and CMV-seropositive. This sequence uses TRBV7-9 and TRBJ2-5; matching of 6 bases hints at TRBD2 as the D gene. The sequencing input was PBMCs. The DNA sequence follows: TGTGCCAGCAGCCCGACTAGAGGGTTACAAGAGACCCAGTACTTC. This yields the protein CASSPTRGLQETQYF.